A selection of T cell receptor beta chains follows, all from one sample in a study of PD-L1 blockade in urothelial cancer. The repertoire was sequenced with immunoSEQ multiplex PCR; TCRdb's copy has only in-frame clones and lacks some. The sample consists of about 52,000 clones, 84% of them appearing once. The sequencing used PBMCs, collected around atezolizumab (anti-PD-L1) treatment. Receptors originate from a man aged 45 to 65 with urothelial cancer. Both conserved end residues are part of each CDR3. D genes are given only for firm matches. Clone sizes are given selectively: once, few, many, or a class where the clone is expanded.

j_call | v_call | d_call | cdr3_length | clone_size | cdr3_nt | cdr3_aa
TRBJ1-2 | TRBV19 | - | 13 | - | TGTGCCAGCCTCGCGGGCAGGTTCTATGGCTACACCTTC | CASLAGRFYGYTF
TRBJ2-2 | TRBV10-1 | TRBD1 | 15 | - | TGCGCCAGCAGTGGGGACAGGGGGTTTAACGGGGAGCTGTTTTTT | CASSGDRGFNGELFF
TRBJ1-4 | TRBV7-6 | - | 13 | - | TGTGCCAGCAGCCCTGGACAGATAAAAAAACTGTTTTTT | CASSPGQIKKLFF
TRBJ2-7 | TRBV11-2 | - | 17 | - | TGTGCCAGCAGCCACCTCCCCCAAACAATCCGGGTCCCCGAGCAGTACTTC | CASSHLPQTIRVPEQYF
TRBJ2-1 | TRBV30 | TRBD2 | 14 | - | TGTGCCTGGATCCGGGACTATTCCTACAATGAGCAGTTCTTC | CAWIRDYSYNEQFF
TRBJ1-3 | TRBV12-5 | - | 13 | few | TGTGCTAGTGCCGGGTCGTCTGGAAACACCATATATTTT | CASAGSSGNTIYF
TRBJ2-7 | TRBV30 | TRBD2 | 20 | - | TGTGCCTGGAGTGTAGGAACAGGGAGATCAAGAGAGCGGGGGGGTATCGAGCAGTACTTC | CAWSVGTGRSRERGGIEQYF
TRBJ2-2 | TRBV5-4 | - | 14 | once | TGTGCCAGCAGCTTACGGCAGGACACCGGGGAGCTGTTTTTT | CASSLRQDTGELFF
TRBJ1-5 | TRBV5-1 | TRBD1 | 15 | - | TGCGCCAGCAGACCGGGACAGGGTGCGGATCAGCCCCAGCATTTT | CASRPGQGADQPQHF
TRBJ2-3 | TRBV10-2 | TRBD2 | 13 | medium-sized | TGCGCCAGCAGTGAGTCTCCCGGGACTAGTCAGTATTTT | CASSESPGTSQYF
TRBJ2-5 | TRBV28 | TRBD2 | 17 | - | TGTGCCAGCAGTTCATCCGGGACTAGCGCGTACCAAGAGACCCAGTACTTC | CASSSSGTSAYQETQYF
TRBJ2-2 | TRBV11-3 | TRBD1 | 15 | - | TGTGCCAGCAGCTGGGAGACAGGGGTCACCGGGGAGCTGTTTTTT | CASSWETGVTGELFF
TRBJ2-2 | TRBV28 | TRBD2 | 20 | once | TGTGCCAGCAGTCGTACCAAAAGCGGGGCTCAATTTGCGAACACCGGGGAGCTGTTTTTT | CASSRTKSGAQFANTGELFF
TRBJ2-7 | TRBV5-1 | TRBD1 | 16 | - | TGCGCCAGCACCTCCGGGACAGGGGTTTCCTCCTACGAGCAGTACTTC | CASTSGTGVSSYEQYF
TRBJ2-6 | TRBV10-2 | TRBD1 | 16 | few | TGCGCCAGCAGTGACTCAGGGGGCGCAGGGGCCAACGTCCTGACTTTC | CASSDSGGAGANVLTF
TRBJ1-1 | TRBV5-1 | - | 13 | - | TGCGCCAGCAGCTCGCGAGGGAACACTGAAGCTTTCTTT | CASSSRGNTEAFF
TRBJ2-7 | TRBV28 | - | 12 | - | TGTGCCAGCAGCGGGGGTCCCTACGAGCAGTACTTC | CASSGGPYEQYF
TRBJ2-5 | TRBV9 | TRBD1 | 19 | once | TGTGCCAGCAGCGTAGAGGTGACAGGGCTTCATCCCGAACAAGAGACCCAGTACTTC | CASSVEVTGLHPEQETQYF
TRBJ2-1 | TRBV15 | TRBD2 | 13 | - | TGTGCCACCAGCAGAAGGCGGGAGGTTGAGCAGTTCTTC | CATSRRREVEQFF
TRBJ2-7 | TRBV19 | TRBD2 | 14 | - | TGTGCCAGTAGTATCGGACTAGAGGCCTACGAGCAGTACTTC | CASSIGLEAYEQYF
TRBJ1-3 | TRBV10-3 | - | 13 | - | TGTGCCATCAGTCCCGGGACTGGAAACACCATATATTTT | CAISPGTGNTIYF